The TCR beta chain described here comes from a study of blood T cell repertoires in COVID-19. The overall study: Donors in the United States, Italy and Spain gave samples during acute or convalescent COVID-19. PBMCs, B-cell-depleted T cells, or T cells were the source of the cDNA or gDNA that made up the material.

In the original analysis: Amplifying reference gene primers gave estimates of nucleated cell counts. Assay: immunoSEQ multiplex PCR; the TCRdb copy retains only in-frame clones and omits some. V and J calls plus clone size are reproduced from that table; the DNA served to infer D and trimming. This sample has 50,000 or so clones, with roughly 91% found just once. This CDR3 has 15 amino acids. Sequenced sample: peripheral blood. This sequence originates from a human donor in a cohort sampled during active COVID-19. The chain uses TRBV7-5 and TRBJ2-2; the table's D call TRBD2 went unverified against the DNA. TRBV7-5 is classified as a pseudogene. CDR3 DNA sequence: TGTGCCAGAACCAAGGGACTAGCCATGGGTGGGGAGCTGTTTTTT. It translates to CARTKGLAMGGELFF.